Detailed here is one T cell receptor beta chain. Its antigen is undetermined. The study ran the assay at deep level. The repertoire was sequenced with immunoSEQ multiplex PCR; TCRdb's copy has only in-frame clones and lacks some. The sample holds over 750,000 clones, approximately 97% seen once. This record belongs to a study of shared clonotypes between healthy human individuals. General study results and limits: Estimated clonotype richness was generally higher in naive than memory subsets.

J was trimmed by 4 bases and V by 4 bases; bases with no gene match: 9. CDR1 is SGHDN, CDR2 FVKESK, per germline. CDR3 size: 16 residues. Selected positively for CCR7 and CD45RO-negative, naive CD8 cells excluded terminally differentiated effector memory CD45RA+ cells. This TCR was recovered from a man younger than 40 in good health. This rearrangement joins TRBV14 to TRBJ2-2; 7 nucleotides line up with TRBD2. Material for sequencing was naive CD8+ T cells sorted from blood. Written as DNA, the CDR3 is TGTGCCAGCAGCCTCCCGGGGGGAGTGCTCACCGGGGAGCTGTTTTTT. Translated: CASSLPGGVLTGELFF.